This TCR beta chain was sequenced during a study of cytomegalovirus exposure and HLA in healthy donors. Points from the study as a whole: In vitro testing confirmed a few CMV-associated chains as specific for CMV antigens. The tendency of first-cohort TCR clusters to co-occur in the 120 or so validation repertoires was the finding of a later analysis. Per published reports, the classifier diagnosed cytomegalovirus status with high specificity and sensitivity.

Germline V CDR1 and CDR2: WNHNN, SYGVQD (reference sequence). V was cut by 5 bases and J by 2 bases, with 7 bases left in between. The CDR3 covers 12 residues. Libraries were prepared by immunoSEQ multiplex PCR; TCRdb keeps only in-frame clonotypes and omits some of them. The sample holds tens of thousands of clones, roughly 96% seen once. Concerning this clone: The antigen is undetermined.

The sequenced sample consisted of PBMCs. The J gene is TRBJ2-7, the V gene TRBV10-1; D unresolved. The receptor's source is a man between 18 and 29 years old in good health and CMV-seronegative. CDR3 protein: CASSPYPYEQYF. The DNA for the CDR3 is TGCGCCAGCAGTCCCTATCCCTACGAGCAGTACTTC.